A selection of T cell receptor beta chains follows, all from one sample in a study of cytomegalovirus exposure and HLA in healthy donors. Only in-frame clones appear in the TCRdb table, and some are missing; sequencing was by immunoSEQ multiplex PCR. The sample consists of fewer than 250,000 clones, more than 75% of them appearing once. Sequenced material: PBMCs. The receptor source for this set is a male donor in good health and CMV-seronegative. CDR3s include the opening cysteine and the closing phenylalanine or tryptophan. Each record gives: V gene, D gene, clone size, J gene, CDR3 DNA, CDR3 protein. A D gene is named only where the DNA matches it firmly. Rows give clone size only sometimes, using once, few, many, or a class for an expanded clone.

TRBV5-6	TRBD1	-	TRBJ1-4	TGTGCCAGCAGCTCGGACAGGGAGGTTGAAAAACTGTTTTTT	CASSSDREVEKLFF
TRBV18	-	-	TRBJ1-5	TGTGCCAGCTCACCCCAGACAGATCAGCCCCAGCATTTT	CASSPQTDQPQHF
TRBV2	TRBD2	-	TRBJ2-4	TGTGCCAGCTATGGACTAGCTGGAGGGGCAGCCAAAAACATTCAGTACTTC	CASYGLAGGAAKNIQYF
TRBV29-1	TRBD1	many	TRBJ1-4	TGCAGCGCCATACTACAGGGGGAAAAACTGTTTTTT	CSAILQGEKLFF
TRBV7-9	TRBD1	-	TRBJ2-1	TGTGCCAGCAGCTTAGTAGCAGGGGGCAATGAGCAGTTCTTC	CASSLVAGGNEQFF
TRBV30	-	-	TRBJ1-5	TGTGCCTGGAGTCATCCGGGACGGGCGAGGGGGCAGCCCCAGCATTTT	CAWSHPGRARGQPQHF
TRBV7-2	-	-	TRBJ1-5	TGTGCCAGCAGCATCTGGCATTTT	CASSIWHF
TRBV4-1	-	few	TRBJ1-1	TGCGCCAGCAGCCCTTCCAGAGGGGGTACTGAAGCTTTCTTT	CASSPSRGGTEAFF
TRBV18	TRBD2	-	TRBJ2-7	TGTGCCAGCTCACCGGGACTAGACTACGAGCAGTACTTC	CASSPGLDYEQYF
TRBV7-9	-	once	TRBJ2-7	TGTGCCAGCAGCCCCGGGTACGAGCAGTACTTC	CASSPGYEQYF
TRBV27	-	few	TRBJ1-1	TGTGCCAGCAGCGAACAGGGAAACACTGAAGCTTTCTTT	CASSEQGNTEAFF
TRBV6-4	-	-	TRBJ2-1	TGTGCCAGCAGTGTCGGGGGCTCCTACAATGAGCAGTTCTTC	CASSVGGSYNEQFF
TRBV28	TRBD2	-	TRBJ2-3	TGTGCCAGCAGTTCTCCGGGACAGGGGACTAGCGGGAGCCCAGATACGCAGTATTTT	CASSSPGQGTSGSPDTQYF
TRBV27	-	-	TRBJ1-5	TGTGCCAGCAGTTTATACGCGGGGGCTCAGCCCCAGCATTTT	CASSLYAGAQPQHF
TRBV2	-	-	TRBJ2-3	TGTGCCAGCAGTGAATTGGGCCCAGGGCGGACGCAGTATTTT	CASSELGPGRTQYF
TRBV9	-	-	TRBJ2-2	TGTGCCAGCAGCGTAGGGGGGCGGGAGAAGGGCACCGGGGAGCTGTTTTTT	CASSVGGREKGTGELFF
TRBV9	-	-	TRBJ2-3	TGTGCCAGCAGCGTAGAGGGGCCCCGAGGAGATACGCAGTATTTT	CASSVEGPRGDTQYF
TRBV29-1	TRBD1	-	TRBJ1-1	TGCAGCGTTGACTCGACAGGGGGCACTGAAGCTTTCTTT	CSVDSTGGTEAFF
TRBV2	TRBD2	-	TRBJ2-3	TGTGCCAGCAGTGAAGAGGGGGGACTAGCGGGGGTCACAGATACGCAGTATTTT	CASSEEGGLAGVTDTQYF
TRBV28	TRBD1	-	TRBJ1-4	TGTGCCAGCGCCGGGACAGGGGCAGCTAATGAAAAACTGTTTTTT	CASAGTGAANEKLFF
TRBV6-5	TRBD2	-	TRBJ2-7	TGTGCCAGCAGCTGGATGGGCGGGAGCGGGATGGAGCAGTACTTC	CASSWMGGSGMEQYF
TRBV28	-	-	TRBJ2-7	TGTGCCAGCAGTTTGTCGGGAGTCCCCTACGAGCAGTACTTC	CASSLSGVPYEQYF
TRBV2	TRBD2	-	TRBJ2-1	TGTGCCAGCAGCGCTAACGGACTAGCGCGTTACAATGAGCAGTTCTTC	CASSANGLARYNEQFF
TRBV19	-	few	TRBJ1-5	TGTGCCAGTAGTAGACAGGCAGTAAGCAATCAGCCCCAGCATTTT	CASSRQAVSNQPQHF
TRBV19	TRBD1	-	TRBJ2-7	TGTGCCAGTGATCCGGGACAGGGGGTCCGCGAGCAGTACTTC	CASDPGQGVREQYF
TRBV6-6	-	-	TRBJ2-7	TGTGCCAGCAGTTACCCTAGTCGGGGCTACGAGCAGTACTTC	CASSYPSRGYEQYF
TRBV6-5	TRBD2	-	TRBJ2-2	TGTGCCAGCAGTTACTTAGCTAGCGGGAGTCCCGGGGAGCTGTTTTTT	CASSYLASGSPGELFF
TRBV30	-	-	TRBJ2-1	TGTGCCTGGAGTCGAGGGAGCTCCTACAATGAGCAGTTCTTC	CAWSRGSSYNEQFF
TRBV7-9	TRBD2	-	TRBJ2-7	TGTGCCAGCAGCTTGTCAGCGGGAGCCTACGAGCAGTACTTC	CASSLSAGAYEQYF
TRBV1	-	-	TRBJ2-3	TGCACCAGCAGCCAAGATCACAAACCGACTAGCGGGAGGGATCGCACAGATACGCAGTATTTT	CTSSQDHKPTSGRDRTDTQYF
TRBV27	TRBD1	-	TRBJ2-3	TGTGCCAGCAGTCTGTGGACAGGGGAAAATACGCAGTATTTT	CASSLWTGENTQYF
TRBV5-1	TRBD1	-	TRBJ1-4	TGCGCCAGCAGCTTTGGACAGGGCCTTAATGAAAAACTGTTTTTT	CASSFGQGLNEKLFF
TRBV7-9	-	-	TRBJ2-6	TGTGCCAGCAGTTCACAGGCCCCTCCCAACGTCCTGACTTTC	CASSSQAPPNVLTF
TRBV11-2	TRBD2	-	TRBJ2-3	TGTGCCAGCAGGTTGGGACTAGCGGGTGACACAGATACGCAGTATTTT	CASRLGLAGDTDTQYF
TRBV6-5	-	-	TRBJ1-1	TGTGCCAGCAGTACCCACGAGGTGAACACTGAAGCTTTCTTT	CASSTHEVNTEAFF
TRBV6-6	-	-	TRBJ1-2	TGTGCCAGCAGTTACGGAGGGTCCTGGGGCTACACCTTC	CASSYGGSWGYTF
TRBV11-2	-	-	TRBJ2-2	TGTGCCAGCAGCTTTGGGGCAACCGGGGAGCTGTTTTTT	CASSFGATGELFF
TRBV15	-	-	TRBJ1-2	TGTGCCACCAGCAGACTCGGGGATGGCTACACCTTC	CATSRLGDGYTF
TRBV28	TRBD1	-	TRBJ1-5	TGTGCCAGTGTCGTCGGGACAGGACGCATTTATAGCAATCAGCCCCAGCATTTT	CASVVGTGRIYSNQPQHF
TRBV18	-	-	TRBJ2-1	TGTGCCAGCTCACCACGTTCGGGAGCCTACAATGAGCAGTTCTTC	CASSPRSGAYNEQFF
TRBV18	TRBD1	-	TRBJ2-6	TGTGCCAGCTCACCCCGACAGGGTTCGAACGGGGCCAACGTCCTGACTTTC	CASSPRQGSNGANVLTF
TRBV27	TRBD2	-	TRBJ2-5	TGTGCCAGCAGCCCCGGGACTAGCGGGAAAGAGACCCAGTACTTC	CASSPGTSGKETQYF
TRBV6-5	-	-	TRBJ1-1	TGTGCCAGCAGGGTAGGGGAAGGTGCTTTCTTT	CASRVGEGAFF
TRBV28	-	many	TRBJ1-2	TGTGCCAGCAGTGATCCGACTAACGCTTGGTATGGCTACACCTTC	CASSDPTNAWYGYTF
TRBV28	TRBD2	once	TRBJ2-3	TGTGCCAGCAGTCTGCCCTCACTAGCGGGAGTTGGTGATACGCAGTATTTT	CASSLPSLAGVGDTQYF
TRBV14	-	-	TRBJ1-6	TGTGCCAGCAGCCGAAATATACAGGGAGCAAATTCACCCCTCCACTTT	CASSRNIQGANSPLHF
TRBV7-9	-	-	TRBJ2-7	TGTGCCAGCAGCTCGCCGACAGGTTCCGAGCAGTACTTC	CASSSPTGSEQYF
TRBV5-1	-	-	TRBJ1-1	TGCGCCAGCAGCTTGGGGAGGGTGTTAACTGAAGCTTTCTTT	CASSLGRVLTEAFF
TRBV1	-	-	TRBJ2-3	TGCACCAGCAGCCCATTCCCGGGACTAGCGGGAGTCAGCACAGATACGCAGTATTTT	CTSSPFPGLAGVSTDTQYF
TRBV10-3	-	-	TRBJ1-2	TGTGCCATCAGCGAAAGTCTACAGGCTAGGTATGGCTACACCTTC	CAISESLQARYGYTF
TRBV7-9	TRBD1	-	TRBJ2-7	TGTTCCAGCATCAATACCGGGACAGGGCCCTACGAGCAGTACTTC	CSSINTGTGPYEQYF
TRBV4-1	TRBD1	few	TRBJ2-7	TGCGCCAGCAGCCCAGAGCCGGGACAGGGAATCCACGAGCAGTACTTC	CASSPEPGQGIHEQYF
TRBV13	TRBD2	-	TRBJ2-4	TGTGCCAGCAGCTTAGGGAGGACTAGCGGGAGGGTGGCCAAAAACATCCAGTACTTC	CASSLGRTSGRVAKNIQYF